This T cell receptor (beta chain) was obtained from a study of vaccination and CD4 T cells after COVID-19. By share, this clonotype counts as large (0.1 to 1%). Its antigen is as yet unknown. The sample's treatment: approximately nine-day PBMC culture with coronavirus spike peptide pools or control peptides (ViraFEST assay). With 5 bases clipped from V and 2 bases from J, the junction kept 14 bases outside the gene matches. The CDR3 has 19 residues. Germline-derived CDR1 and CDR2 are SGHVS and FQNEAQ. The Oncomine TCR Beta short-read assay sequenced DNA from cultured CD4+ T cells. A single record per CDR3 protein comes from TCRdb applying MiXCR to the PCR reads. Here the sample spans thousands of distinct CDR3 sequences, around 67% being singletons.

The source material was CD4+ T cells from blood, cultured in vitro, sampled before SARS-CoV-2 vaccination. This sequence originates from a human donor who had recovered from COVID-19. The rearrangement links TRBV7-8 to TRBJ2-7, with 14 positions matching TRBD2. The CDR3 reads CASSLGTSGRGIWAYEQYF. CDR3 in DNA: TGTGCCAGCAGCCTCGGGACTAGCGGGAGAGGAATTTGGGCCTACGAGCAGTACTTC. The full variable domain, in which reference TRBV7-8 and TRBJ2-7 provide the parts outside the CDR3, is GAGVSQSPRYKVAKRGQDVALRCDPISGHVSLFWYQQALGQGPEFLTYFQNEAQLDKSGLPSDRFFAERPEGSVSTLKIQRTQQEDSAVYLCASSLGTSGRGIWAYEQYFGPGTRLTVT.